This T cell receptor (beta chain) was profiled in a study of blood T cell repertoires in COVID-19. Using immunoSEQ multiplex PCR, the repertoire was profiled, and TCRdb retains in-frame clones only, with some absent. This sample has some 70,000 clones, with roughly 86% found just once. The source of this sequence is a man between 35 and 55 years old with COVID-19, enrolled during active disease. Sequenced sample: peripheral blood.

CDR3 amino acids: CASSEAPRVKNIQYF. The CDR3 region has the DNA TGTGCCAGCAGTGAAGCGCCTCGGGTCAAAAACATTCAGTACTTC. This chain links TRBV6-1 with TRBJ2-4, with D uncertain. Trimming pared 0 bases from V and 3 bases from J, leaving 9 bases between. The CDR3 totals 15 residues. The V gene's germline CDR1 is MNHNS and CDR2 SASEGT.